Listed below are T cell receptor beta chains from one sample, sequenced in a study of blood T cell repertoires in COVID-19. Sequenced by immunoSEQ multiplex PCR; TCRdb stores in-frame clones only, minus some. The data contain around 100,000 clones, under 90% of them singletons. The sequenced sample consisted of peripheral blood. Receptor source: a man between 60 and 75 years old with COVID-19, enrolled during active disease. Both conserved end residues are part of each CDR3. Fields, in order: V gene, J gene, CDR3 protein.

V gene: TRBV24-1; J gene: TRBJ2-7; CDR3 protein: CATSDSTGVVSEQYF
V gene: TRBV7-3; J gene: TRBJ2-3; CDR3 protein: CASSPKVAGDGADTQYF
V gene: TRBV24-1; J gene: TRBJ2-1; CDR3 protein: CATSDAGLARNHREQFF
V gene: TRBV29-1; J gene: TRBJ1-2; CDR3 protein: CSAEPRGINYGYTF
V gene: TRBV28; J gene: TRBJ2-7; CDR3 protein: CASSWGLAGAVSYEQYF
V gene: TRBV19; J gene: TRBJ1-2; CDR3 protein: CAPGAGQDYGYTF
V gene: TRBV11-2; J gene: TRBJ2-1; CDR3 protein: CASSLRRDGRGYNEQFF
V gene: TRBV5-1; J gene: TRBJ2-7; CDR3 protein: CASSSLSGRAYEQYF
V gene: TRBV5-1; J gene: TRBJ2-2; CDR3 protein: CASSRTSGTGELFF
V gene: TRBV4-1; J gene: TRBJ1-1; CDR3 protein: CASSQRGAVNTEAFF
V gene: TRBV12-5; J gene: TRBJ2-7; CDR3 protein: CASGFSASHEQYF
V gene: TRBV5-4; J gene: TRBJ2-2; CDR3 protein: CASSLTAGGDTGELFF
V gene: TRBV29-1; J gene: TRBJ2-1; CDR3 protein: CSSGIAGSNEQFF
V gene: TRBV28; J gene: TRBJ1-2; CDR3 protein: CASSTTWTTEDYGYTF
V gene: TRBV3-1/TRBV3-2; J gene: TRBJ1-1; CDR3 protein: CASSPTGLNTEAFF
V gene: TRBV6-1; J gene: TRBJ2-1; CDR3 protein: CASSEVRGGYNEQFF
V gene: TRBV30; J gene: TRBJ1-2; CDR3 protein: CAWSEGENYGYTF
V gene: TRBV7-2; J gene: TRBJ2-7; CDR3 protein: CASSIALPGHPYF
V gene: TRBV5-1; J gene: TRBJ1-1; CDR3 protein: CASSLDRGAETEAFF
V gene: TRBV4-2; J gene: TRBJ2-1; CDR3 protein: CASSQDLAGGFSYNEQFF
V gene: TRBV6-2/TRBV6-3; J gene: TRBJ1-5; CDR3 protein: CASSPWRDSNQPQHF
V gene: TRBV27; J gene: TRBJ1-1; CDR3 protein: CASSPQGYQNTEAFF
V gene: TRBV30; J gene: TRBJ1-5; CDR3 protein: CAWSGTGVRQPQHF
V gene: TRBV5-4; J gene: TRBJ1-1; CDR3 protein: CASSKLGQLNTEAFF
V gene: TRBV7-8; J gene: TRBJ2-1; CDR3 protein: CASSFPSSAAADEQFF
V gene: TRBV5-1; J gene: TRBJ1-2; CDR3 protein: CASSTRTGGTLPDGYTF
V gene: TRBV7-9; J gene: TRBJ2-3; CDR3 protein: CASSFEELDTQYF
V gene: TRBV3-1/TRBV3-2; J gene: TRBJ2-1; CDR3 protein: CASSQGTSGVNEQFF
V gene: TRBV3-1/TRBV3-2; J gene: TRBJ1-1; CDR3 protein: CASSLSQGGSFF
V gene: TRBV5-4; J gene: TRBJ2-3; CDR3 protein: CASSPDLVSTDTQYF
V gene: TRBV5-1; J gene: TRBJ2-7; CDR3 protein: CASSFDGEQYF
V gene: TRBV10-3; J gene: TRBJ1-2; CDR3 protein: CASRTGGYRDGYTF
V gene: TRBV28; J gene: TRBJ2-3; CDR3 protein: CASRRRGADTQYF
V gene: TRBV7-2; J gene: TRBJ2-7; CDR3 protein: CASSSKTSGSYITYEQYF
V gene: TRBV5-1; J gene: TRBJ2-5; CDR3 protein: CASSILVSLAETQYF
V gene: TRBV18; J gene: TRBJ2-7; CDR3 protein: CASSPSPGTGGYEQYF
V gene: TRBV5-4; J gene: TRBJ2-1; CDR3 protein: CASSSRDRALNEQFF
V gene: TRBV11-1; J gene: TRBJ1-1; CDR3 protein: CASSLGGHTEAFF
V gene: TRBV6-5; J gene: TRBJ1-6; CDR3 protein: CASSKTDNSPLHF
V gene: TRBV27; J gene: TRBJ1-1; CDR3 protein: CASSYRGSYTEAFF
V gene: TRBV7-9; J gene: TRBJ1-5; CDR3 protein: CASSPRAGGEPQHF
V gene: TRBV2; J gene: TRBJ1-1; CDR3 protein: CASSGGESTFF
V gene: TRBV30; J gene: TRBJ1-6; CDR3 protein: CAWSEGQGISPLHF
V gene: TRBV29-1; J gene: TRBJ2-2; CDR3 protein: CSVDLQGSGTGELFF
V gene: TRBV18; J gene: TRBJ1-1; CDR3 protein: CASRDRSTQNTEAFF
V gene: TRBV19; J gene: TRBJ2-7; CDR3 protein: CASNPPGGYEQYF
V gene: TRBV11-2; J gene: TRBJ2-7; CDR3 protein: CASSQTDSYEQYF
V gene: TRBV9; J gene: TRBJ2-1; CDR3 protein: CASSVEGPAGRQNNEQFF
V gene: TRBV6-2/TRBV6-3; J gene: TRBJ2-2; CDR3 protein: CASSYQAGGLTGELFF